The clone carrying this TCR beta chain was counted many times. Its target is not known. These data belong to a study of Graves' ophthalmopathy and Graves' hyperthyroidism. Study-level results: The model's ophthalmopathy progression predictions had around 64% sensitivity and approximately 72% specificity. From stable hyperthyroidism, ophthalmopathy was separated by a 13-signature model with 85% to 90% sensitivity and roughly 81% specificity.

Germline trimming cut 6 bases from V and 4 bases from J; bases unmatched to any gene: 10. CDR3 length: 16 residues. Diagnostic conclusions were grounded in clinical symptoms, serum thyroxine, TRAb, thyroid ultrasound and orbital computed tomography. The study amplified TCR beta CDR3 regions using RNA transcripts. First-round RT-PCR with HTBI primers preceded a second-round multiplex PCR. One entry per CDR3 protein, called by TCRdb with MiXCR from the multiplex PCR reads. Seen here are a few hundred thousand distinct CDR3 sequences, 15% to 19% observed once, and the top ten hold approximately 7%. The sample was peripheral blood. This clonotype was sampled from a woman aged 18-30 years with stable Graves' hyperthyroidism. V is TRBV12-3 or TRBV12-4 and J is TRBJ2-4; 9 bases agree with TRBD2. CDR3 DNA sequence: TGTGCCAGCAGGAGAAATCTAGCGGGGCCAAAAAACATTCAGTACTTC. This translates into CASRRNLAGPKNIQYF.